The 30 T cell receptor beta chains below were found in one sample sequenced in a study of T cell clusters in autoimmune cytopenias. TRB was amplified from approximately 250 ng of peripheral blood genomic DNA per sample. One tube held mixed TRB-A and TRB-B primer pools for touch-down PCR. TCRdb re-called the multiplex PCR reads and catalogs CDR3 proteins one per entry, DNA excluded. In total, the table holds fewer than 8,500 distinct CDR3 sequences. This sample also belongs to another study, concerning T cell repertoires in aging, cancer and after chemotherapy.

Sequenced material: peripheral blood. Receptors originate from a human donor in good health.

CDR3 residues: CASATALGGQETQYF. This chain joins TRBV7-2 and TRBJ2-5; TCRdb selects TRBD1, and the lack of DNA leaves this call unchecked. Looked up from germline, CDR1 is SGHTA and CDR2 is FQGNSA. The CDR3 spans 15 residues.

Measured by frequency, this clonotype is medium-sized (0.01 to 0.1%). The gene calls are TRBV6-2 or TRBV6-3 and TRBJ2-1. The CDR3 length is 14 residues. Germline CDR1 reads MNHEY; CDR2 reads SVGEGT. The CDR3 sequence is CASSYSTGLNEQFF.

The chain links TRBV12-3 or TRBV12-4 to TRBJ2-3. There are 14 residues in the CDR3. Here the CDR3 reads CASSFHTTTDTQYF.

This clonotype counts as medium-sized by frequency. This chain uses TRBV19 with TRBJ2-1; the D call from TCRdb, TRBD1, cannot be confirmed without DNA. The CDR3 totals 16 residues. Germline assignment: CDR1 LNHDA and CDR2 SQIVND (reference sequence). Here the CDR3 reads CASSKRVRASDYEQFF.

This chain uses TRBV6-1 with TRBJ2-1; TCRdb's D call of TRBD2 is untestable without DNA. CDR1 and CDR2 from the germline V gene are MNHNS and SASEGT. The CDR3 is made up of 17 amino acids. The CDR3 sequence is CASSDLAGGPSYNEQFF.

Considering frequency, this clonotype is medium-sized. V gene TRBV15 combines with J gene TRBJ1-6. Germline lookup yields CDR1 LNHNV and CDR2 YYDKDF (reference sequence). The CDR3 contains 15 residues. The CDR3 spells CATRTESSYNSPLHF.

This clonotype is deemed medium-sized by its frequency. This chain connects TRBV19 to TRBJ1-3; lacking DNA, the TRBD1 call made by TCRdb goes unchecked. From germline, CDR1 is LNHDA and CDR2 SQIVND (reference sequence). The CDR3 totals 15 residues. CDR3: CASSLGTRTGNTIYF. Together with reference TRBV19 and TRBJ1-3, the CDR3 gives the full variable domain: DGGITQSPKYLFRKEGQNVTLSCEQNLNHDAMYWYRQDPGQGLRLIYYSQIVNDFQKGDIAEGYSVSREKKESFPLTVTSAQKNPTAFYLCASSLGTRTGNTIYFGEGSWLTVV.

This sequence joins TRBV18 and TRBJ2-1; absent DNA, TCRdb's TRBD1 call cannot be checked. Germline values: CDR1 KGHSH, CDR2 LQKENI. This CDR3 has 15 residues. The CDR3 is CASSPELGGNNEQFF.

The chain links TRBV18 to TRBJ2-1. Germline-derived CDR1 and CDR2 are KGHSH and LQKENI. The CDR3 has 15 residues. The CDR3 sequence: CASSPVIQSYNEQFF. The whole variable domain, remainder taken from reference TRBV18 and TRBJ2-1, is NAGVMQNPRHLVRRRGQEARLRCSPMKGHSHVYWYRQLPEEGLKFMVYLQKENIIDESGMPKERFSAEFPKEGPSILRIQQVVRGDSAAYFCASSPVIQSYNEQFFGPGTRLTVL.

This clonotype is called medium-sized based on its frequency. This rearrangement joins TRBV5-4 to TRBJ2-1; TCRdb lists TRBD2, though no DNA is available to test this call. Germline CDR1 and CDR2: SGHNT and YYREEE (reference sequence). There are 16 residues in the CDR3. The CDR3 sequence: CASSLALAGGETEQFF.

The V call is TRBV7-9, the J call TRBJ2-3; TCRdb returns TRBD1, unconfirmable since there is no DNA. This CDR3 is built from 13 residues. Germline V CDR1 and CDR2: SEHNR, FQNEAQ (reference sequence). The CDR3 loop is CASTQGYTDTQYF.

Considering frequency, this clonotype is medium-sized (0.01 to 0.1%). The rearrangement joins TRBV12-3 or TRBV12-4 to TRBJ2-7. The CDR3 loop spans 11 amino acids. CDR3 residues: CASSLINEQYF.

The CDR3 region is CASSPRAARTHTEAFF. This chain joins TRBV18 and TRBJ1-1; TCRdb outputs TRBD1, but without DNA this stays unchecked. The CDR3 has 16 amino acids. Per germline, CDR1 KGHSH and CDR2 LQKENI.

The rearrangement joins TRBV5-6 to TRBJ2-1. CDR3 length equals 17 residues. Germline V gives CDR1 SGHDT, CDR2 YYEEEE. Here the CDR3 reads CASSLGQAVGWGNEQFF.

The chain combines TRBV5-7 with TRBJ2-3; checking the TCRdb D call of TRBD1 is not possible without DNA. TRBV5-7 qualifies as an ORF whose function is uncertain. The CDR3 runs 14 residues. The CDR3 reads CASSPGVYTDTQYF.

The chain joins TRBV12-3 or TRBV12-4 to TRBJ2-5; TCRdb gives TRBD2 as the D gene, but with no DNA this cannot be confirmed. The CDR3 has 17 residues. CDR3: CASSSPRLAGGEETQYF.

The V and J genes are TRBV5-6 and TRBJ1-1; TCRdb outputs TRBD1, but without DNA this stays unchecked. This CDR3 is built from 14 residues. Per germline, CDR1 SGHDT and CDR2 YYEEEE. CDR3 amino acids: CASSLQGADTEAFF.

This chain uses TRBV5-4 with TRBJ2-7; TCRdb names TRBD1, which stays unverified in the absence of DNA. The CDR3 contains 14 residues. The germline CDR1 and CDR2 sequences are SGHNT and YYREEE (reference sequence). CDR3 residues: CASSPGQDSYEQYF.

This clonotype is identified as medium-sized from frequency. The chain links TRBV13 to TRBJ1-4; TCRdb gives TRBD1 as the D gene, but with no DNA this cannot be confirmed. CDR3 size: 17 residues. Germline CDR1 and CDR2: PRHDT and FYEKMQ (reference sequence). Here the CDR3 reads CASSLGPGTGRTEKLFF. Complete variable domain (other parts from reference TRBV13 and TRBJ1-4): AAGVIQSPRHLIKEKRETATLKCYPIPRHDTVYWYQQGPGQDPQFLISFYEKMQSDKGSIPDRFSAQQFSDYHSELNMSSLELGDSALYFCASSLGPGTGRTEKLFFGSGTQLSVL.

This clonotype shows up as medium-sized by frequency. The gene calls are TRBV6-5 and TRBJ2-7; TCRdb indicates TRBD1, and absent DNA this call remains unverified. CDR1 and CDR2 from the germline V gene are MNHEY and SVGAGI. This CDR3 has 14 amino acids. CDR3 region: CASSYLRTGGEQYF.

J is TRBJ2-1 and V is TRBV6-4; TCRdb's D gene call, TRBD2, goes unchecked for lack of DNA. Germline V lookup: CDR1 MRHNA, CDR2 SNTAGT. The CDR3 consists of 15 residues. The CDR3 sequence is CASSGTSGGANEQFF.

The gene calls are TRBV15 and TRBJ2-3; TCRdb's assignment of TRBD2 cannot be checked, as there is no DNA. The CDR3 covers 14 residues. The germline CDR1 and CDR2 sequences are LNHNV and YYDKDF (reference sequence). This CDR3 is CATNPRSVLDTQYF.

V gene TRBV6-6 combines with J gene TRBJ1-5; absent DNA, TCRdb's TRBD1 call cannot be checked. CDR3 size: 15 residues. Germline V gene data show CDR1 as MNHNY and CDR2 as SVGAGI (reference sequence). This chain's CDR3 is CASSRDRGNNQPQHF.

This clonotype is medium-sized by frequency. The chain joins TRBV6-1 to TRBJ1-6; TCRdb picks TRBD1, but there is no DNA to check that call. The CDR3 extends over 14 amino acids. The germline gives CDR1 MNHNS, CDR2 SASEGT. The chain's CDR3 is CASSRDRGDSPLHF.

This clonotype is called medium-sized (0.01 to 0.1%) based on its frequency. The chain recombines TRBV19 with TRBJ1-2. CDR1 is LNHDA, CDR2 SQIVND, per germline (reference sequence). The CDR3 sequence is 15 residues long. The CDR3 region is CASRILRRSNYGYTF.

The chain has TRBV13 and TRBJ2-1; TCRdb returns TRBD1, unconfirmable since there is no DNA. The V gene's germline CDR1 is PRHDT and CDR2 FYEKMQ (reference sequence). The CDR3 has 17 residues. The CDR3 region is CASSDSRAGGTYNEQFF.

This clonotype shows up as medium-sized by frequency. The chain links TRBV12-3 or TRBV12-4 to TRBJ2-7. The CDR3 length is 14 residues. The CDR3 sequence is CASSLRRRVREQYF.

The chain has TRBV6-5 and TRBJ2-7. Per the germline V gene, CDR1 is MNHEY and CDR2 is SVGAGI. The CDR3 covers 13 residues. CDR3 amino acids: CASSYAGSYEQYF.

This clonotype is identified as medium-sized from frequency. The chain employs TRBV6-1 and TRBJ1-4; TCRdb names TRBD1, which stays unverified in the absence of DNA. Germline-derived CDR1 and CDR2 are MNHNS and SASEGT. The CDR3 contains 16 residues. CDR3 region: CASSQLLPGQSEKLFF.

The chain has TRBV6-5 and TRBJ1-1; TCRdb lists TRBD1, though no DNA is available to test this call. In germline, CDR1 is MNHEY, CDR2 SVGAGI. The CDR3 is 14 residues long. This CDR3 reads CASSYMGGVGEAFF.